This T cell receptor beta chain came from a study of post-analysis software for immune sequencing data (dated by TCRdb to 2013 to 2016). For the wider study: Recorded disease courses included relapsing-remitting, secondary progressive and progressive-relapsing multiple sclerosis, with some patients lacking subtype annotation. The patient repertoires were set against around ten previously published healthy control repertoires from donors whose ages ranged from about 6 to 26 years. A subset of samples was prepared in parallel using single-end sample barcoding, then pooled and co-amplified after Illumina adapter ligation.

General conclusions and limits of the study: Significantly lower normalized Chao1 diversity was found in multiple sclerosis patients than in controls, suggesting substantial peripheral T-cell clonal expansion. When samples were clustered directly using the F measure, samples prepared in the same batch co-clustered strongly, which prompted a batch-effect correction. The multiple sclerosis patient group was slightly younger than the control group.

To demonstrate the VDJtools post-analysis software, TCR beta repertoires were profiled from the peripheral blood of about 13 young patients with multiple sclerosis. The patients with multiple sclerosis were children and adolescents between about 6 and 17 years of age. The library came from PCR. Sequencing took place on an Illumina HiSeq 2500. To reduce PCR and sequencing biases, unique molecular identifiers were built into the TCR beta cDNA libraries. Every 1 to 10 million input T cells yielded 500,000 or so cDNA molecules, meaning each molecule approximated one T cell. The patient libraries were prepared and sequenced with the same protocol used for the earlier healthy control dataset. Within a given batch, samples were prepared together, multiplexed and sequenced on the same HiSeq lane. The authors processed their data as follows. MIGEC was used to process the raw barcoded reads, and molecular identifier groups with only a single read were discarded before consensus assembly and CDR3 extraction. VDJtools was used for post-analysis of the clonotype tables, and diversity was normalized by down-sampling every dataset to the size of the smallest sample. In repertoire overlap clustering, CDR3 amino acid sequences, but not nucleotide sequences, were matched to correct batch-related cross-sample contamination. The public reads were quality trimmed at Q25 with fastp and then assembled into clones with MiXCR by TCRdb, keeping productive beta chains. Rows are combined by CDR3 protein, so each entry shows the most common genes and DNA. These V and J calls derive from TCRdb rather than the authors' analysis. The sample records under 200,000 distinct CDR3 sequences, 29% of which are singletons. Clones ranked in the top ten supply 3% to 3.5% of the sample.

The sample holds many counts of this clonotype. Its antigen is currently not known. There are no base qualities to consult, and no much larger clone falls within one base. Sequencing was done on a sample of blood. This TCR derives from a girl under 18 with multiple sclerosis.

The DNA sequence follows: TGTGCCAGCAGCCAAGATCTCTACGGGGTTTTCACCTTC. This is translated as CASSQDLYGVFTF. The rearranged segments are TRBV4-2 and TRBJ1-2; a confident D gene designation cannot be given. CDR1 LGHNA and CDR2 YNFKEQ are derived from the germline V gene. V is clipped by 0 bases and J by 13 bases, and the sequence between their germline boundaries is 15 bases long. The CDR3 measures 13 amino acids from cysteine to phenylalanine. Here the CDR3 DNA is all that survives: 39 bases in frame from base 1.